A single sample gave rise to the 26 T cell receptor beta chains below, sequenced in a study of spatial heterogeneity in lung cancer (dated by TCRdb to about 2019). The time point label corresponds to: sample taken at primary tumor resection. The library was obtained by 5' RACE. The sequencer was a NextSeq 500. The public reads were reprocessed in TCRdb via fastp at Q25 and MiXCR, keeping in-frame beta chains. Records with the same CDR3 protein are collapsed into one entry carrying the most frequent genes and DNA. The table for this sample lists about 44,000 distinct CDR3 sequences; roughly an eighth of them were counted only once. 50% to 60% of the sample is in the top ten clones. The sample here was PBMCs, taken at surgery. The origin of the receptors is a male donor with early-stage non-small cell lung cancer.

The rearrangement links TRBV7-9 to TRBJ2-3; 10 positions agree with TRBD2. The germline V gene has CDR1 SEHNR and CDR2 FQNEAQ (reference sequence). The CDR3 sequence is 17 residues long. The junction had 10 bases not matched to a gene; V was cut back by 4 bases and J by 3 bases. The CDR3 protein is CASSSTAGGLGTDTQYF. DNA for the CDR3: TGTGCCAGCAGCTCCACAGCGGGGGGGCTTGGGACAGATACGCAGTATTTT.

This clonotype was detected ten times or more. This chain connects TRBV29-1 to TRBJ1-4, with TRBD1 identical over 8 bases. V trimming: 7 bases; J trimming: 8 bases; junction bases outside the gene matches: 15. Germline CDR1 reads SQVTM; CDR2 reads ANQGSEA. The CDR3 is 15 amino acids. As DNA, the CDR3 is TGCAGCGCCGGGCAGGGGGCGCGAGGGGGAGAAAAACTGTTTTTT. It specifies CSAGQGARGGEKLFF.

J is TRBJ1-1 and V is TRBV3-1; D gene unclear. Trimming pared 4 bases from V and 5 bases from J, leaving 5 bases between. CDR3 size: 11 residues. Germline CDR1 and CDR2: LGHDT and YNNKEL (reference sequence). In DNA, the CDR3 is TGTGCCAGCAGCCGGGCGACTGAAGCTTTCTTT. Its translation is CASSRATEAFF.

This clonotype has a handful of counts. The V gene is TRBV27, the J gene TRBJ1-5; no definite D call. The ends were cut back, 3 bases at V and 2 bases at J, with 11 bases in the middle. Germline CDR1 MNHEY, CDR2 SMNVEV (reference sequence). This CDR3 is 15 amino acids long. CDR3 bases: TGTGCCAGCAGTTTCCAGAGAGGTGGCAATCAGCCCCAGCATTTT. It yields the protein CASSFQRGGNQPQHF.

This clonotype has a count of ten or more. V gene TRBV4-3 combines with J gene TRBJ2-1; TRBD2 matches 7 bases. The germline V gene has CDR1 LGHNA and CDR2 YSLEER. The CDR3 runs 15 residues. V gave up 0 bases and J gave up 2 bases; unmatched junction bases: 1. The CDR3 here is CASSQEGTTYNEQFF. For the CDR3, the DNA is TGCGCCAGCAGCCAAGAGGGGACTACCTACAATGAGCAGTTCTTC.

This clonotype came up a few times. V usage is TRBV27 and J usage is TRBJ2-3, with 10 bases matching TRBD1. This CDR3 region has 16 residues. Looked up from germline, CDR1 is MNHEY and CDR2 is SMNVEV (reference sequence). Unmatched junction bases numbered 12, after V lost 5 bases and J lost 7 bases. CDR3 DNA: TGTGCCAGCAGTACCTCTCCGGGACAGGGGCTACATACGCAGTATTTT. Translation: CASSTSPGQGLHTQYF.

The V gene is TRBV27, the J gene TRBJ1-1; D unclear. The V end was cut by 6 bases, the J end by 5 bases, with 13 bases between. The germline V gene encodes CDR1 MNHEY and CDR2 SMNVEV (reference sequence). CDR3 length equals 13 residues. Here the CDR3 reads CASRVDGRTEAFF. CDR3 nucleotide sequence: TGTGCCAGCAGGGTTGACGGGAGGACTGAAGCTTTCTTT.

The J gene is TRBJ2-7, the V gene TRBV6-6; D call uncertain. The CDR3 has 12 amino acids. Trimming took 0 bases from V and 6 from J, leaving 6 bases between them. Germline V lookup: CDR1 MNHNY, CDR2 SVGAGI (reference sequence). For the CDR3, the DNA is TGTGCCAGCAGTTACTCGATCGGCGAGCAGTACTTC. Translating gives CASSYSIGEQYF.

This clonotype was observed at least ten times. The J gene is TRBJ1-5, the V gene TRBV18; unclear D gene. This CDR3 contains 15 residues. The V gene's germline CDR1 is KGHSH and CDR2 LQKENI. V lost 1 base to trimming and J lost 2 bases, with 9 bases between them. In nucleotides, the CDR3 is TGTGCCAGCTCACCACAGGCTACGGGCAATCAGCCCCAGCATTTT. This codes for CASSPQATGNQPQHF. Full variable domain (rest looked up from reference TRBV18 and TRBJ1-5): NAGVMQNPRHLVRRRGQEARLRCSPMKGHSHVYWYRQLPEEGLKFMVYLQKENIIDESGMPKERFSAEFPKEGPSILRIQQVVRGDSAAYFCASSPQATGNQPQHFGDGTRLSIL.

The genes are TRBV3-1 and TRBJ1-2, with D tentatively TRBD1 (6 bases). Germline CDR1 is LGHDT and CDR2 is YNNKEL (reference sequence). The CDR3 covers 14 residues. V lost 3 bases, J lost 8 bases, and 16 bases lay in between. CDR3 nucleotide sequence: TGTGCCAGCAGCCACCACTTAACAGGGCTCGGCTACACCTTC. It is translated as CASSHHLTGLGYTF.

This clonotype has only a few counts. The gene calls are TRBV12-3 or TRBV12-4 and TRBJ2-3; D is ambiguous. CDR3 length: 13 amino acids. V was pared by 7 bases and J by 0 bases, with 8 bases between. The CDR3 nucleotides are TGTGCCAGCACGCAGTCTAGCACAGATACGCAGTATTTT. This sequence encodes CASTQSSTDTQYF.

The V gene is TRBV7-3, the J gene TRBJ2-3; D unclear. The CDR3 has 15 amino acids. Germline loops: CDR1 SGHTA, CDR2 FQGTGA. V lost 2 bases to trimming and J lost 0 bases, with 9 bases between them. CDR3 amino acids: CASSLVGSSTDTQYF. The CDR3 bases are TGTGCCAGCAGCTTAGTGGGGTCCAGCACAGATACGCAGTATTTT.

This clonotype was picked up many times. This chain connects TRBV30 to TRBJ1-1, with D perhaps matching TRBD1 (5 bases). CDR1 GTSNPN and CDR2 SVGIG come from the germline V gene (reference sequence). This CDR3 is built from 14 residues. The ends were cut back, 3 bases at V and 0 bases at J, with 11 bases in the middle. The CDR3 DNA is TGTGCCTGGAGGCGGGACTTTCTGAACACTGAAGCTTTCTTT. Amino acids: CAWRRDFLNTEAFF.

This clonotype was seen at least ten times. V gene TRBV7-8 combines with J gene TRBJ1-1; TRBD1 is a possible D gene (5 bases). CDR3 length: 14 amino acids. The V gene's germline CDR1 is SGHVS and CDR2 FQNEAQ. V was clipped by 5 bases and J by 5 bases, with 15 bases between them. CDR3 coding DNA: TGTGCCAGCAGCCATCACGGCAGGGATACTGAAGCTTTCTTT. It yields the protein CASSHHGRDTEAFF. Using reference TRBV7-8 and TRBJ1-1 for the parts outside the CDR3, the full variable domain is GAGVSQSPRYKVAKRGQDVALRCDPISGHVSLFWYQQALGQGPEFLTYFQNEAQLDKSGLPSDRFFAERPEGSVSTLKIQRTQQEDSAVYLCASSHHGRDTEAFFGQGTRLTVV.

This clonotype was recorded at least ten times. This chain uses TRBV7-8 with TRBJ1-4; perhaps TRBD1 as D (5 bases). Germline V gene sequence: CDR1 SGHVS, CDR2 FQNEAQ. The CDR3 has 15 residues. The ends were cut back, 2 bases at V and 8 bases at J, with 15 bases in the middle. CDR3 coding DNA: TGTGCCAGCAGCTTATTCGCCCAGGGTGTCGAAAAACTGTTTTTT. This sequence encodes CASSLFAQGVEKLFF.

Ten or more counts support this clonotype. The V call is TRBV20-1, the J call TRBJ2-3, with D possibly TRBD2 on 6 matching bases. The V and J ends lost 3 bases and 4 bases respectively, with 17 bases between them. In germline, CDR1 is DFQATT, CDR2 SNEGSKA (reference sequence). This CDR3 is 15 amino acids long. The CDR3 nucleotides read TGCAGTGCTAGGGAGGGGACTCAAAAGCCAGATACGCAGTATTTT. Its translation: CSAREGTQKPDTQYF.

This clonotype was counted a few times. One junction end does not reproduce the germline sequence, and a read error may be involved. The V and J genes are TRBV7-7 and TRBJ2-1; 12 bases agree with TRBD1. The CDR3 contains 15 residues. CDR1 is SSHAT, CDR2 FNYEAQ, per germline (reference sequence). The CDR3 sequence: CASSLGDRGQNEQFF. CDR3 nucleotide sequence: TGTGCTAGCAGCTTAGGGGACAGGGGGCAGAATGAGCAGTTCTTC.

This CDR3 is CASSPRTGSYEQYF. CDR3 coding DNA: TGTGCCAGCAGCCCAAGGACAGGGTCATACGAGCAGTACTTC. V and J are TRBV7-2 and TRBJ2-7; TRBD1 matches at 8 bases. This CDR3 is 14 amino acids long. CDR1 SGHTA and CDR2 FQGNSA come from the germline V gene. V shed 5 bases, J shed 4 bases, and the junction held 7 bases outside the gene matches.

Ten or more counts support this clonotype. The CDR3 loop reads CASSRTSGSTDTQYF. CDR3 in DNA: TGTGCCAGCAGCCGGACTAGCGGGAGCACAGATACGCAGTATTTT. The rearrangement links TRBV7-2 to TRBJ2-3; 11 positions match TRBD2. Losses at the gene ends were 5 bases for V and 0 bases for J; bases not matched to a gene: 1. CDR3 length equals 15 residues. Germline lookup yields CDR1 SGHTA and CDR2 FQGNSA.

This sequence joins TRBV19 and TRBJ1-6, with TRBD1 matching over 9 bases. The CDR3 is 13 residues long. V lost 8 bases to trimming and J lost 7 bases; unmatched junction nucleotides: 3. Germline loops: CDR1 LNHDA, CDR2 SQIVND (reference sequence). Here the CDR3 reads CASGTGKNSPLHF. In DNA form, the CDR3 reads TGTGCCAGTGGGACAGGGAAGAATTCACCCCTCCACTTT.

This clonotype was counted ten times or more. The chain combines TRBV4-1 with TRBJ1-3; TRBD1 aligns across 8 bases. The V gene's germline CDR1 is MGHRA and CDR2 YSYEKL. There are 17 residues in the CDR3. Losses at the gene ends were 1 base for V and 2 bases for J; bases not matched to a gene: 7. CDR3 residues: CASSQGNAGGTGNTIYF. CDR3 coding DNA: TGCGCCAGCAGCCAAGGGAACGCAGGGGGCACTGGAAACACCATATATTTT.

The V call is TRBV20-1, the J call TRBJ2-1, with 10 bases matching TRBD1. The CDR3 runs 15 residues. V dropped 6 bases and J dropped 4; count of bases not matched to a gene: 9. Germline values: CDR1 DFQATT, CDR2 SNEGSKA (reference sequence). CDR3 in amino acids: CSANFGDRGYNEQFF. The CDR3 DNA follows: TGCAGTGCCAACTTTGGGGACAGGGGTTACAATGAGCAGTTCTTC.

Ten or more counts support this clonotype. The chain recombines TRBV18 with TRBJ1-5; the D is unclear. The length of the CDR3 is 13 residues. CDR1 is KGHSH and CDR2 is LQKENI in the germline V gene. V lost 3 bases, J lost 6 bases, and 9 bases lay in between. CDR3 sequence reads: CASSPEGGQPQHF. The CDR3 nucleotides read TGTGCCAGCTCACCGGAGGGAGGTCAGCCCCAGCATTTT.

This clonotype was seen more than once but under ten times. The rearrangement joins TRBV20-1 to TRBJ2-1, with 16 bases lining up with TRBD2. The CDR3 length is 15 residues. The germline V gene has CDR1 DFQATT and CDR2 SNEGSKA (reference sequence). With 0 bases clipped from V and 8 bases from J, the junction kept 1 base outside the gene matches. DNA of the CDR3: TGCAGTGCTAGAGATGGGACTAGCGGGAGGGATGAGCAGTTCTTC. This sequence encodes CSARDGTSGRDEQFF.

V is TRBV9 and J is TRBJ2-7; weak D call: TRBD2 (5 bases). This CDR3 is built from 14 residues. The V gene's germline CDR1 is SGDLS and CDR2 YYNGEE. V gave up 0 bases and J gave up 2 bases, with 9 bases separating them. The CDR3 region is CASSVGLRAYEQYF. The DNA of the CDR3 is TGTGCCAGCAGCGTAGGACTGCGGGCCTACGAGCAGTACTTC.

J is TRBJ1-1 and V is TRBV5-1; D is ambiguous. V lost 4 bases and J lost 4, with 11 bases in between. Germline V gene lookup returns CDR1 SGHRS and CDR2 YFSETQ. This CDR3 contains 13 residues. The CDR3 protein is CASSTRPRTEAFF. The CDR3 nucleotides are TGCGCCAGCAGCACCCGGCCTCGCACTGAAGCTTTCTTT.